The TCR beta chain under discussion was sequenced for a study of blood T cell repertoires in COVID-19. On the study more broadly: Acute and convalescent COVID-19 specimens originated in the United States, Italy and Spain. The analysed material was cDNA or gDNA that came from T cells, B-cell-depleted T cells, or PBMCs.

In the original processing: Amplification from reference gene primers served as the basis for estimated nucleated cell counts. TCRdb's table, derived via immunoSEQ multiplex PCR, lists solely in-frame clones and lacks some. That table supplies the V and J calls and clone size; D and trimming were determined from the DNA. The repertoire consists of about 85,000 clones, with roughly four fifths occurring once and the leading ten covering 0.95% to 1.5%. The CDR3 totals 13 residues. Per the germline V gene, CDR1 is SGHTA and CDR2 is FQGNSA. Trimming removed 2 bases at V and 6 bases at J, with 10 bases between.

The origin of this receptor is an elderly woman with acute or convalescent COVID-19. Sequencing was done on a sample of peripheral blood. The V call is TRBV7-2, the J call TRBJ1-2, with D uncertain. The CDR3 reads CASSLSTSHGYTF. CDR3 in DNA: TGTGCCAGCAGCTTATCAACATCGCATGGCTACACCTTC.